A selection of T cell receptor beta chains follows, all from one sample in a study of blood T cell repertoires in COVID-19. Method: immunoSEQ multiplex PCR; TCRdb's copy keeps in-frame clones and lacks some. The sample holds roughly 190,000 clones, around 86% seen once. Sequencing used peripheral blood. The receptors shown here come from a woman aged 40 to 50 with acute or convalescent COVID-19. Each CDR3 is given with its conserved first and last residue. The D gene is left open where the match is weak. Rows give clone size only sometimes, using once, few, many, or a class for an expanded clone.

V gene	clone size	D gene	CDR3 length	J gene	CDR3 DNA	CDR3 protein
TRBV7-6	-	-	17	TRBJ2-3	TGTGCCAGCAGCTTAGCTGGTGGGACTCCTAGCACAGATACGCAGTATTTT	CASSLAGGTPSTDTQYF
TRBV7-9	few	-	12	TRBJ1-2	TGTGCCAGCAGCGAACGAGGCTATGGCTACACCTTC	CASSERGYGYTF
TRBV6-5	once	TRBD1	15	TRBJ1-1	TGTGCCAGCAGTACCCGACAGGGGTTGAACACTGAAGCTTTCTTT	CASSTRQGLNTEAFF
TRBV28	-	-	12	TRBJ1-2	TGTGCCAGCAAGACAGGAGGCTATGGCTACACCTTC	CASKTGGYGYTF
TRBV28	-	TRBD1	15	TRBJ2-7	TGTGCTGCCACCACAGGGGGTGAGAGCTCCTACGAGCAGTACTTC	CAATTGGESSYEQYF
TRBV19	-	TRBD1	15	TRBJ2-7	TGTGCCAGTTCCTCGCGGGGGACAGGGGGGTTGGAGCAGTACTTC	CASSSRGTGGLEQYF
TRBV27	-	-	14	TRBJ1-1	TGTGCCAGCAGTCAAAAGCCGGGATATACTGAAGCTTTCTTT	CASSQKPGYTEAFF
TRBV28	-	-	13	TRBJ2-7	TGTGCCAGCAGTGTGGGACATCTCTACGAGCAGTACTTC	CASSVGHLYEQYF
TRBV7-8	-	TRBD1	17	TRBJ2-2	TGTGCCAGCAGCTTTTACGTAGGGACAGCGAACACCGGGGAGCTGTTTTTT	CASSFYVGTANTGELFF
TRBV7-2	-	TRBD1	18	TRBJ2-1	TGTGCCAGCAGCAGACAGGGATTCGGGACAGGGGTGGGGGATGAGCAGTTCTTC	CASSRQGFGTGVGDEQFF
TRBV30	-	TRBD1	16	TRBJ1-6	TGTGCCTGGAGTACCACTCGGACAGGGCCCTATTCACCCCTCCACTTT	CAWSTTRTGPYSPLHF
TRBV7-2	-	TRBD2	15	TRBJ2-3	TGTGCCAGCAGCCCGCGGGGGGGCAACACAGATACGCAGTATTTT	CASSPRGGNTDTQYF
TRBV6-5	-	TRBD2	14	TRBJ2-3	TGTGCCAGCAGAGAGAGCGGGGGTACAGATACGCAGTATTTT	CASRESGGTDTQYF
TRBV7-6	-	TRBD1	17	TRBJ1-4	TGTGCCAGCAGCCCGTGGACAGGGGGCGCATCTAATGAAAAACTGTTTTTT	CASSPWTGGASNEKLFF
TRBV6-5	-	-	14	TRBJ1-2	TGTGCCAGCAGACAAGGCCAGGGAACGTATGGCTACACCTTC	CASRQGQGTYGYTF
TRBV6-1	-	-	13	TRBJ2-1	TGTGCCAGCAGTGAATTCCTGGGCCCGAACGAGTTCTTC	CASSEFLGPNEFF
TRBV6-5	-	-	15	TRBJ1-5	TGTGCCAGCAGTTCGACTTATCTTGGCGGTCAGCCCCAGCATTTT	CASSSTYLGGQPQHF
TRBV7-7	few	TRBD2	16	TRBJ2-3	TGTGCCAGCAGCCCCGCCGGCGGGAGATCCCCAGATACGCAGTATTTT	CASSPAGGRSPDTQYF
TRBV28	-	-	12	TRBJ1-1	TGTGCCAGTGGAATACAGGGTATTGAAGCTTTCTTT	CASGIQGIEAFF
TRBV7-9	-	TRBD2	16	TRBJ2-1	TGTGCCAGCAGCCCTCAACTAGCGGAACACTACAATGAGCAGTTCTTC	CASSPQLAEHYNEQFF
TRBV19	-	-	15	TRBJ2-1	TGTGCCAGTAGCCATCAGGGGTTGAAAGACAATGAGCAGTTCTTC	CASSHQGLKDNEQFF
TRBV28	-	TRBD2	15	TRBJ2-7	TGTGCCAGCAGTTTTGGGGGGGTCCTGTCCTACGAGCAGTACTTC	CASSFGGVLSYEQYF
TRBV15	-	-	14	TRBJ2-1	TGTGCCACCAAACCCGGACAGACCTACAATGAGCAGTTCTTC	CATKPGQTYNEQFF
TRBV6-2/TRBV6-3	once	-	13	TRBJ2-1	TGTGCCAGCAGTGGCACAGGGATCAATGAGCAGTTCTTC	CASSGTGINEQFF
TRBV19	-	-	15	TRBJ2-5	TGTGCCAGTAGTATAGGATCCAGGGGTGGAGAGACCCAGTACTTC	CASSIGSRGGETQYF
TRBV7-2	-	TRBD2	14	TRBJ2-3	TGTGCCAGCAGCCCTAGCGGAGAATGGGATACGCAGTATTTT	CASSPSGEWDTQYF
TRBV13	-	-	12	TRBJ2-1	TGTGCCAGCAGCCCCCCCAACAATGAGCAGTTCTTC	CASSPPNNEQFF
TRBV10-2	-	TRBD1	16	TRBJ2-5	TGCGCCAGCAGTGAGAGGTTGGGACAGGGAGGAGAGACCCAGTACTTC	CASSERLGQGGETQYF
TRBV18	-	-	17	TRBJ1-4	TGTGCCAGCTCACCGCGGGCAGGAGGGGATGTCGCTGAAAAACTGTTTTTT	CASSPRAGGDVAEKLFF
TRBV5-1	-	TRBD1	13	TRBJ2-7	TGCGCCAGTGGGACAGGGGGCCGCTACGAGCAGTACTTC	CASGTGGRYEQYF
TRBV21-1	-	-	17	TRBJ1-2	TGTGCCAGCAGCAGCCGGGACAGTATGGTTTCAACCTATGGCTACACCTTC	CASSSRDSMVSTYGYTF
TRBV7-9	-	-	14	TRBJ2-3	TGTGCCAGCAGCCGGACAGAGGTGGCAGATACGCAGTATTTT	CASSRTEVADTQYF
TRBV5-1	-	-	16	TRBJ2-2	TGCGCCAGCAGCCCTCTCGCCAGGGAAAACACCGGGGAGCTGTTTTTT	CASSPLARENTGELFF
TRBV30	-	-	14	TRBJ2-2	TGTGCCTGGAGTCCGGACAGTAACACCGGGGAGCTGTTTTTT	CAWSPDSNTGELFF
TRBV12-3/TRBV12-4	few	TRBD2	13	TRBJ2-7	TGTGCCAGCAGTGTCGGCGGGGGATACGAGCAGTACTTC	CASSVGGGYEQYF
TRBV9	-	-	16	TRBJ1-2	TGTGCCAGCAAGCCAGCCTTAAGTGCAGACAGACATGGCTACACCTTC	CASKPALSADRHGYTF
TRBV2	many	TRBD1	16	TRBJ1-6	TGTGCCAGCAGCTCCCGCCCGGGACAGGGGGGTTCACCCCTCCACTTT	CASSSRPGQGGSPLHF
TRBV6-1	-	-	13	TRBJ2-7	TGTGCCAGCAGTGAAGTGCTGGGAGACGAGCAGTACTTC	CASSEVLGDEQYF
TRBV5-4	-	-	16	TRBJ2-3	TGTGCCAGCAGCTTGGTGTCCCAGGGGCTCGCAGATACGCAGTATTTT	CASSLVSQGLADTQYF
TRBV7-2	-	-	13	TRBJ1-6	TGTGCCAGCAGCCCGATCGGGAATTCACCCCTCCACTTT	CASSPIGNSPLHF
TRBV28	-	TRBD1	13	TRBJ1-2	TGTGCCAGCAGTTTCACAGGGGGCTATGGCTACACCTTC	CASSFTGGYGYTF
TRBV13	-	TRBD1	14	TRBJ2-7	TGTGCCAGCAGCTTCGGCCAGGGGGTTTACGAGCAGTACTTC	CASSFGQGVYEQYF
TRBV3-1/TRBV3-2	-	-	14	TRBJ1-4	TGTGCCAGCAGCCAAGACCGAGGGGGTGAAAAACTGTTTTTT	CASSQDRGGEKLFF
TRBV5-5	once	-	15	TRBJ2-6	TGTGCCAGCAGCCTCCCGGGGGCTGGGGCCAACGTCCTGACTTTC	CASSLPGAGANVLTF
TRBV2	-	TRBD1	13	TRBJ2-7	TGTGCCAGCAGTTTGGACAGGGGCTACGAGCAGTACTTC	CASSLDRGYEQYF
TRBV3-1/TRBV3-2	-	-	15	TRBJ2-5	TGTGCCAGCAGCCCTTTGGGGGGTGCCCAAGAGACCCAGTACTTC	CASSPLGGAQETQYF
TRBV27	few	-	15	TRBJ1-3	TGTGCCAGCAGCCCGGAACAGGGCTCTGGAAACACCATATATTTT	CASSPEQGSGNTIYF